Sequencing of this TCR beta chain was carried out in a study of Ad26.COV2.S vaccination and SARS-CoV-2 variants. Across the study: Enrollment placed the donor in the COV1001 Ad26.COV2.S trial arm.

Indicated treatment: about 20 received Ad26.COV2.S at low or high dose, single or two shots; roughly five received placebo; per-sample allocation not given. Samples analyzed were those drawn on day 63 after the first vaccine or placebo injection. Profiling relied on immunoSEQ multiplex PCR, and the TCRdb table lists in-frame clones only, not all of them. The sample has around 350,000 clones, around 84% seen once. Trimming removed 6 bases at V and 3 bases at J, with 5 bases between. The CDR3 is made up of 12 amino acids. Per the germline V gene, CDR1 is SEHNR and CDR2 is FQNEAQ (reference sequence). The sequence came from a person aged 18-65 years who received the Ad26.COV2.S COVID-19 vaccine or a placebo. The V and J genes are TRBV7-9 and TRBJ1-4; D gene unclear. Source: peripheral blood, taken in a trial of Ad26.COV2.S vaccine versus placebo. CDR3 DNA: TGTGCCAGCAGTCCCTCTAATGAAAAACTGTTTTTT. Translated: CASSPSNEKLFF.